These 8 T cell receptor beta chains share one sample of origin, sequenced in a study of CD8 T cells in ankylosing spondylitis. The study's findings and limits: A TCR beta motif of fewer than ten highly homologous variants appeared characteristic of ankylosing spondylitis blood.

TCRdb re-analysed the 5' RACE reads in MiXCR, keeping a single row per CDR3 protein. The table shows a few hundred thousand distinct CDR3 sequences, with about a fifth occurring only once. What these receptors recognize is not known. The sequencing input was blood, either unsorted or a sorted T cell fraction (not recorded which). Receptors were obtained from a male donor with ankylosing spondylitis.

This chain uses TRBV11-3 with TRBJ2-4, with 8 bases lining up with TRBD1. The junction had 3 bases not matched to a gene; V was cut back by 5 bases and J by 0 bases. The V gene's germline CDR1 is SGHNT and CDR2 YENEEA. The CDR3 totals 15 residues. The CDR3 is CASSEGQVAKNIQYF. The CDR3 region has the DNA TGTGCCAGCAGCGAGGGACAGGTAGCCAAAAACATTCAGTACTTC.

This chain links TRBV6-1 with TRBJ2-7, with TRBD1 identical over 9 bases. CDR3 length: 15 amino acids. V dropped 5 bases and J dropped 4; count of bases not matched to a gene: 9. CDR1 is MNHNS, CDR2 SASEGT, per germline. The CDR3 sequence: CASSPPGTGTYEQYF. In DNA, the CDR3 is TGTGCCAGCAGTCCCCCCGGGACAGGGACATACGAGCAGTACTTC.

This rearrangement joins TRBV28 to TRBJ2-7, with D tentatively TRBD1 (5 bases). Germline V lookup: CDR1 MDHEN, CDR2 SYDVKM. The CDR3 length is 14 residues. V was clipped by 5 bases and J by 6 bases, with 17 bases between them. The CDR3 region is CASSARVFTREQYF. The CDR3 bases are TGTGCCAGCAGTGCCAGGGTATTTACGCGCGAGCAGTACTTC.

This clonotype was counted once. V gene TRBV27 combines with J gene TRBJ2-1, with D perhaps TRBD2 (5 bases). Germline V gene data show CDR1 as MNHEY and CDR2 as SMNVEV (reference sequence). The CDR3 covers 16 residues. The ends were cut back, 5 bases at V and 0 bases at J, with 14 bases in the middle. CDR3 sequence reads: CASSLPAASSYNEQFF. The CDR3 DNA follows: TGTGCCAGCAGTCTGCCAGCGGCAAGCTCCTACAATGAGCAGTTCTTC.

The V and J genes are TRBV6-1 and TRBJ2-1; TRBD2 matches at 8 bases. V was pared by 7 bases and J by 8 bases, with 13 bases of the junction left unmatched. CDR3 size: 15 residues. Germline V CDR1 and CDR2: MNHNS, SASEGT. The CDR3 reads CASNRPAGESDEQFF. The CDR3 DNA follows: TGTGCCAGCAACCGCCCAGCGGGAGAAAGCGATGAGCAGTTCTTC.

V usage is TRBV6-2 or TRBV6-3 and J usage is TRBJ2-1; no definite D call. The CDR3 loop spans 19 amino acids. Germline V gives CDR1 MNHEY, CDR2 SVGEGT. The V end was cut by 0 bases, the J end by 0 bases, with 18 bases between. CDR3 bases: TGTGCCAGCAGTTACTCCAAATCAGGACGCGTGAGCTCCTACAATGAGCAGTTCTTC. Protein product: CASSYSKSGRVSSYNEQFF.

The J gene is TRBJ2-7, the V gene TRBV5-1; weak D call: TRBD1 (6 bases). Trimming removed 2 bases at V and 5 bases at J, with 20 bases between. The CDR3 consists of 16 residues. Germline V lookup: CDR1 SGHRS, CDR2 YFSETQ. CDR3 loop: CASSFSGTKGGNEQYF. The DNA for the CDR3 is TGCGCCAGCAGCTTTTCCGGGACAAAAGGTGGCAACGAGCAGTACTTC.

J is TRBJ2-7 and V is TRBV20-1, with D possibly matching TRBD2 (6 bases). Germline lookup yields CDR1 DFQATT and CDR2 SNEGSKA (reference sequence). This CDR3 contains 14 residues. V lost 1 base and J lost 6, with 16 bases in between. CDR3 sequence (DNA): TGCAGTGCTAGAGCCGCTTTGCGGGAATTCGAGCAGTACTTC. Its translation is CSARAALREFEQYF.